This TCR beta chain was sequenced during a study of monozygotic twins with inflammatory bowel disease. Of note for this clonotype: The antigen is not known.

Study outcomes and limitations: Healthy twins shared more clonotypes with others than IBD patients, most markedly active ones.

Germline lookup yields CDR1 SEHNR and CDR2 FQNEAQ (reference sequence). The CDR3 contains 16 residues. Every TCR library consumed 3,000 to 4,500 ng of total RNA. Each UMI, carrying a 6-nucleotide sample barcode, came from template switching. TCRdb re-called the 5' RACE reads; one entry per CDR3 protein, DNA not given. The sample data list about 300,000 distinct CDR3 sequences. Sequencing input: blood. This chain links TRBV7-9 with TRBJ1-6; TCRdb returns TRBD1, unconfirmable since there is no DNA. This receptor was identified in a human donor with ulcerative colitis or Crohn's disease, or a healthy co-twin of an affected twin (not recorded which). This CDR3 reads CATRRLRGENNSPLHF.